The clone carrying this TCR beta chain was counted between two and nine times. These data are taken from a study of cytomegalovirus exposure and HLA in healthy donors. Trimming took 3 bases from V and 7 from J; bases not matched to a gene: 5. CDR1 is SGHDT and CDR2 is YYEEEE in the germline V gene. The CDR3 totals 14 residues. Amplification used 60 Vbeta primers and 13 Jbeta primers. Assay used: immunoSEQ multiplex PCR; TCRdb lists only in-frame clones, some missing. Here the sample spans 120,000 to 150,000 clones, around 67% being singletons. The chain couples TRBV5-6 to TRBJ1-2; 11 nucleotides align to TRBD1. Sequences were obtained from PBMCs. The TCR sequence derives from a young woman in good health and CMV-seronegative. This CDR3 is CASSSWTGGFGYTF. The DNA of the CDR3 is TGTGCCAGCAGCTCGTGGACAGGGGGCTTTGGCTACACCTTC.